This T cell receptor beta chain was obtained from a study of identical twins. Study findings and constraints: In cord blood, abundant beta clonotypes had fewer insertions; memory showed no trend. The conclusions drew on cross-sectional statistical analysis instead of tracking the same donors.

One entry per CDR3 protein, called by TCRdb with MiXCR from the 5' RACE reads. The data hold some 1,600,000 distinct CDR3 sequences, with 32% observed a single time. Among all donors, each was a healthy Caucasian. This clonotype was counted a few times. The antigen is undetermined. The sample consisted of cord blood. This TCR was recovered from a newborn girl in good health.

The CDR3 nucleotides read TGTGCCAGCAACCTAGCGGGACTTAGCTACAATGAGCAGTTCTTC. It codes for CASNLAGLSYNEQFF. The V gene is TRBV11-2, the J gene TRBJ2-1; 9 bases are a match to TRBD2. Per germline, CDR1 SGHAT and CDR2 FQNNGV. J was trimmed by 3 bases and V by 7 bases; bases with no gene match: 7. CDR3 size: 15 residues.